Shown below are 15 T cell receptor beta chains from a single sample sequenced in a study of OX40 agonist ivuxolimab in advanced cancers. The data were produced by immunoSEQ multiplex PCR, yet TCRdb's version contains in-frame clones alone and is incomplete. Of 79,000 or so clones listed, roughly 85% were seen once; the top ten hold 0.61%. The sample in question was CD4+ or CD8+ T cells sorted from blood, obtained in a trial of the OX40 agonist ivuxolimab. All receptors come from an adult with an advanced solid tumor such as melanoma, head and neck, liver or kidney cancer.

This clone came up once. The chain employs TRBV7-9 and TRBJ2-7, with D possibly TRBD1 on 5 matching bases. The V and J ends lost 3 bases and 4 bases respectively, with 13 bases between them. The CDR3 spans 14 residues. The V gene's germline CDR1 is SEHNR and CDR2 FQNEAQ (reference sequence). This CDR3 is CASSFQGPQYEQYF. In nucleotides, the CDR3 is TGTGCCAGCAGCTTTCAGGGTCCCCAATACGAGCAGTACTTC.

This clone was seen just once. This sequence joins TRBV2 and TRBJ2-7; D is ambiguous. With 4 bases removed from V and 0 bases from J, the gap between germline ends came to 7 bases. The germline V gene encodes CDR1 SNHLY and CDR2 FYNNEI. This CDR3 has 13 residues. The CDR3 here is CASSVGSSYEQYF. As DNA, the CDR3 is TGTGCCAGCAGTGTGGGGTCCTCCTACGAGCAGTACTTC. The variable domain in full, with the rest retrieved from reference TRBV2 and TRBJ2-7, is EPEVTQTPSHQVTQMGQEVILRCVPISNHLYFYWYRQILGQKVEFLVSFYNNEISEKSEIFDDQFSVERPDGSNFTLKIRSTKLEDSAMYFCASSVGSSYEQYFGPGTRLTVT.

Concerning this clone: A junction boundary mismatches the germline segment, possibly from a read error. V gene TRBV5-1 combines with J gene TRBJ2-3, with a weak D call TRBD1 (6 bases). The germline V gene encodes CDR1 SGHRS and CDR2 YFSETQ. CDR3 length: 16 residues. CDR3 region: CASCLSGGLNTDTQYF. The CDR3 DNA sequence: TGCGCCAGCTGCTTGAGTGGGGGCCTTAATACAGATACGCAGTATTTT.

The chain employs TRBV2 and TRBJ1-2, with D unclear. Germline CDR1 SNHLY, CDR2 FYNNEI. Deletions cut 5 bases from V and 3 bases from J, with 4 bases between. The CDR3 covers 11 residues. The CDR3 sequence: CASSFDYGYTF. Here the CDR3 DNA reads TGTGCCAGCAGTTTCGACTATGGCTACACCTTC.

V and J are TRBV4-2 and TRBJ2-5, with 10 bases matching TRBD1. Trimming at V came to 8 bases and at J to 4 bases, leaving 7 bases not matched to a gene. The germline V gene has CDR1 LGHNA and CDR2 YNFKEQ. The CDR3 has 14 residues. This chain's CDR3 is CASQRDRGSETQYF. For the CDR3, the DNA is TGTGCCAGCCAACGGGACAGGGGCTCAGAGACCCAGTACTTC.

The CDR3 DNA reads as TGCGCCAGCAGCTTGGGCGGGCGGGCCCGACTTGAAGCTTTCTTT. Encoded protein: CASSLGGRARLEAFF. The chain combines TRBV5-1 with TRBJ1-1; D call uncertain. Per germline, CDR1 SGHRS and CDR2 YFSETQ. With 0 bases removed from V and 7 bases from J, the gap between germline ends came to 16 bases. The CDR3 has 15 residues. Full variable domain (outside the CDR3, taken from reference TRBV5-1 and TRBJ1-1): KAGVTQTPRYLIKTRGQQVTLSCSPISGHRSVSWYQQTPGQGLQFLFEYFSETQRNKGNFPGRFSGRQFSNSRSEMNVSTLELGDSALYLCASSLGGRARLEAFFGQGTRLTVV.

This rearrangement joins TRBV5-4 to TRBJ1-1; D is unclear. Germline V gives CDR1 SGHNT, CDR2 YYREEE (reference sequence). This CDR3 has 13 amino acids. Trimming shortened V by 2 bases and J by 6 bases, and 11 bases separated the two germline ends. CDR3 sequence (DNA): TGTGCCAGCAGCTTATCACTTGACGCTGAAGCTTTCTTT. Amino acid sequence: CASSLSLDAEAFF.

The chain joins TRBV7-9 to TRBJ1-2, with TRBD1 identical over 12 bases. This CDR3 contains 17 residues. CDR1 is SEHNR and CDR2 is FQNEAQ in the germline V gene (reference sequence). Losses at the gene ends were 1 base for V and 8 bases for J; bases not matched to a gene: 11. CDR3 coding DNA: TGTGCCAGCAGCTTAGGGGGACAGGGGGCAATAGTGGCCGGCTACACCTTC. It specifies CASSLGGQGAIVAGYTF.

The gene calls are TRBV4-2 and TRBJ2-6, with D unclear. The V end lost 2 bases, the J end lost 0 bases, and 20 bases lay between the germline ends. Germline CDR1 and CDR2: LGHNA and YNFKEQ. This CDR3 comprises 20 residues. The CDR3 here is CASSQIGWSGVPSGANVLTF. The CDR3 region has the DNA TGTGCCAGCAGCCAAATTGGTTGGTCAGGCGTCCCCTCTGGGGCCAACGTCCTGACTTTC.

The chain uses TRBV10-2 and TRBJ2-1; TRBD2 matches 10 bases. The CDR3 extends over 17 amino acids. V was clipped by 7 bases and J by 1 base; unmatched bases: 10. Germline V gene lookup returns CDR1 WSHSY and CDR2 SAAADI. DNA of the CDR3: TGCGCCAGCATTTGGGCTAGCGGGGGCCAGTCCTACAATGAGCAGTTCTTC. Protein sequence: CASIWASGGQSYNEQFF.

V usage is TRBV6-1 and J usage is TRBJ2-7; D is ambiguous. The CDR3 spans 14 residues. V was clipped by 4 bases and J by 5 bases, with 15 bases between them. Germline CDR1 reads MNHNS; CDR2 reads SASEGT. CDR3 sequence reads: CASSGPGSKHEQYF. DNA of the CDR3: TGTGCCAGCAGTGGACCCGGGTCGAAGCACGAGCAGTACTTC.

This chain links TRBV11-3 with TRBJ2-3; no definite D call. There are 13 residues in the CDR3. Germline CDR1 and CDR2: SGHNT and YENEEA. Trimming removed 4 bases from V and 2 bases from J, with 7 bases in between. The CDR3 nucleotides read TGTGCCAGCAGCTATAGGGTCACAGATACGCAGTATTTT. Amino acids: CASSYRVTDTQYF.

CDR3 sequence: CASSPDRVGNTEAFF. The CDR3 nucleotides read TGTGCCAGCTCACCCGACAGGGTGGGAAACACTGAAGCTTTCTTT. This sequence joins TRBV18 and TRBJ1-1; 7 bases line up with TRBD1. The CDR3 has 15 amino acids. The germline gives CDR1 KGHSH, CDR2 LQKENI. V was pared by 3 bases and J by 2 bases, with 6 bases of the junction left unmatched.

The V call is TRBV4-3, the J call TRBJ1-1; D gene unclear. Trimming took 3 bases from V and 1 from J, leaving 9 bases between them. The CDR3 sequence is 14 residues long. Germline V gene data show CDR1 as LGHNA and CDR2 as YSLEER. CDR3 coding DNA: TGCGCCAGCAGCCATGTTATAGGGAACACTGAAGCTTTCTTT. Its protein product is CASSHVIGNTEAFF.

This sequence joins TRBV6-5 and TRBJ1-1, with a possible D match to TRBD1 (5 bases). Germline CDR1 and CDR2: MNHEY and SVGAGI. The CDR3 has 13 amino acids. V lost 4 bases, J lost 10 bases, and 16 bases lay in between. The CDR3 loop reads CASSSPGPLAAFF. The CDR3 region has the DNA TGTGCCAGCAGTTCCCCGGGACCCCTAGCAGCTTTCTTT.